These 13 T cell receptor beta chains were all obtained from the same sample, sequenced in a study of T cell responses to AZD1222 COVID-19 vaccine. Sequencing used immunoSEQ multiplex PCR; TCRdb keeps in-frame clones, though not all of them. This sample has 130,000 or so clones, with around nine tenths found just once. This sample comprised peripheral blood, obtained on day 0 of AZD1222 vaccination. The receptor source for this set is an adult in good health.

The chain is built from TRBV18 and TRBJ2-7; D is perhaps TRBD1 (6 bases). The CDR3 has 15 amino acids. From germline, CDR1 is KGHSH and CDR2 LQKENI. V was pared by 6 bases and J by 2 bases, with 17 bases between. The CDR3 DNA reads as TGTGCCAGCTCCCTAGGAACAGGGTCTACCTACGAGCAGTACTTC. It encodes CASSLGTGSTYEQYF.

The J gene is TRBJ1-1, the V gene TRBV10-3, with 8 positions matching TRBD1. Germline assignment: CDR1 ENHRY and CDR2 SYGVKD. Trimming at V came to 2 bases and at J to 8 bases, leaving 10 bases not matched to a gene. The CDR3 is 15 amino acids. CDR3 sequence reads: CAISETGQGGSEAFF. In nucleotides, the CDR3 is TGTGCCATCAGTGAGACCGGACAGGGAGGTTCAGAAGCTTTCTTT.

The CDR3 sequence: CASSLASAARSGEAFF. In DNA, the CDR3 is TGTGCCAGCAGCTTGGCGTCAGCCGCCCGGTCGGGTGAAGCTTTCTTT. J is TRBJ1-1 and V is TRBV5-5; D is uncertain. CDR3 size: 16 residues. Germline V gives CDR1 SGHKS, CDR2 YYEKEE (reference sequence). V was cut by 0 bases and J by 7 bases, with 19 bases left in between.

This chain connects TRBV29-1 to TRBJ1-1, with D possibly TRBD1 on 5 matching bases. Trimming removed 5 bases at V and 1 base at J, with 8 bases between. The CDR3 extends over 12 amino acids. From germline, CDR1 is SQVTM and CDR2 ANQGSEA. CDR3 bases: TGCAGCGTTCATGACAGGAACACTGAAGCTTTCTTT. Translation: CSVHDRNTEAFF. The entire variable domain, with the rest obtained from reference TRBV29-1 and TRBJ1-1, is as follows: SAVISQKPSRDICQRGTSLTIQCQVDSQVTMMFWYRQQPGQSLTLIATANQGSEATYESGFVIDKFPISRPNLTFSTLTVSNMSPEDSSIYLCSVHDRNTEAFFGQGTRLTVV.

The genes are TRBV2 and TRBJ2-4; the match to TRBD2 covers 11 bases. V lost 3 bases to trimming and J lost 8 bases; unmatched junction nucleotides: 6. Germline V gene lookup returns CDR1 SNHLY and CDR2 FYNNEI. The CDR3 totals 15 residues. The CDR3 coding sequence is TGTGCCAGCAGTGATGTGACTAGCGGGAATGACATTCAGTACTTC. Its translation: CASSDVTSGNDIQYF.

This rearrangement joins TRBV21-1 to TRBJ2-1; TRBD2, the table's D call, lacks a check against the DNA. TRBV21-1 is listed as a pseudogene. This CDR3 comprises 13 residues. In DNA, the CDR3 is TGTGCCAGCAGCCCAAAGGTCTCTAGTGAGCAGTTCTTC. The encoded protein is CASSPKVSSEQFF.

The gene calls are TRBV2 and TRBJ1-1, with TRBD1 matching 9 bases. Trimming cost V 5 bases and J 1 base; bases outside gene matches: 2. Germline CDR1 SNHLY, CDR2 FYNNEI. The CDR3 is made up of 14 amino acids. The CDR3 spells CASSLQGANTEAFF. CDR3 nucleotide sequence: TGTGCCAGCAGTTTACAGGGGGCGAACACTGAAGCTTTCTTT.

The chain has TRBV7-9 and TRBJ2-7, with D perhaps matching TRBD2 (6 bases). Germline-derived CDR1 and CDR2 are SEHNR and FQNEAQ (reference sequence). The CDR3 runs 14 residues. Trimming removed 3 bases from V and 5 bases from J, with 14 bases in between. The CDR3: CASSFSETRNEQYV. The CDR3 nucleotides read TGTGCCAGCAGCTTTTCCGAGACTAGAAACGAGCAGTACGTC.

CDR3 DNA sequence: TGCGCCAGCAGCCAAGTCCTCGCAGGCCATAATTCACCCCTCCACTTT. Translation: CASSQVLAGHNSPLHF. The chain combines TRBV4-3 with TRBJ1-6; D remains ambiguous. The CDR3 has 16 amino acids. V lost 1 base, J lost 5 bases, and 12 bases lay in between. Germline CDR1 is LGHNA and CDR2 is YSLEER.

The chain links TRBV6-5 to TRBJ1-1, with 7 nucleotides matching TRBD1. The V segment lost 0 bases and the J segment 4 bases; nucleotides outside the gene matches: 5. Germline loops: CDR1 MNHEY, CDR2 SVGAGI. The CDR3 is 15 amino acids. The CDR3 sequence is CASSYSRQGGTEAFF. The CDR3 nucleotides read TGTGCCAGCAGTTACTCGAGACAGGGTGGCACTGAAGCTTTCTTT.

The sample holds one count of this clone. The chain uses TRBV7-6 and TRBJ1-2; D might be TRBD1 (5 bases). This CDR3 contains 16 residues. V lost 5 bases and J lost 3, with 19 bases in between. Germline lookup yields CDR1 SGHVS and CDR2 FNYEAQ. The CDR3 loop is CASSPEARGTHYGYTF. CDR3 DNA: TGTGCCAGCAGCCCCGAGGCCCGAGGGACTCACTATGGCTACACCTTC.

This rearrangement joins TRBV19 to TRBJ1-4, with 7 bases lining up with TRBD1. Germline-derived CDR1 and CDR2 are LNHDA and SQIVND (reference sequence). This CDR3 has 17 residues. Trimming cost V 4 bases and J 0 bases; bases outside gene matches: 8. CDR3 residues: CASSTQGQDATNEKLFF. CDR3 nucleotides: TGTGCCAGTAGTACCCAAGGACAGGACGCAACTAATGAAAAACTGTTTTTT.

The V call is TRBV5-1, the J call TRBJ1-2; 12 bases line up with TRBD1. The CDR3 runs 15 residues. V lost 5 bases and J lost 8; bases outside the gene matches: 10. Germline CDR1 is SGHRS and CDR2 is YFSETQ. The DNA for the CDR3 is TGCGCCAGCAGGCCTACCGGGACAGGGGGCAACGGCTACACCTTC. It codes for CASRPTGTGGNGYTF.